This T cell receptor (beta chain) was documented in a study of T cell responses to AZD1222 COVID-19 vaccine. Overall study results and limits: Spike regions recognized by vaccine-associated CD4 TCRs spanned the protein, led by 160-218 and 743-854.

Turning to this clone: Its specificity is not known.

Sequenced by immunoSEQ multiplex PCR; TCRdb stores in-frame clones only, minus some. The sample lists about 70,000 clones, about 83% seen once, with 8% to 10% in the top ten. The germline CDR1 and CDR2 sequences are LGHDT and YNNKEL (reference sequence). Trimming removed 3 bases from V and 5 bases from J; junction bases left unmatched: 3. CDR3 length equals 14 residues. This TCR derives from an adult in good health. The specimen comprised peripheral blood, sampled on day 0 of AZD1222 vaccination. The chain recombines TRBV3-1 (or the pseudogene TRBV3-2) with TRBJ1-5, with TRBD1 matching 8 bases. The CDR3 reads CASSQTGEDQPQHF. CDR3 in DNA: TGTGCCAGCAGCCAGACAGGGGAAGATCAGCCCCAGCATTTT.